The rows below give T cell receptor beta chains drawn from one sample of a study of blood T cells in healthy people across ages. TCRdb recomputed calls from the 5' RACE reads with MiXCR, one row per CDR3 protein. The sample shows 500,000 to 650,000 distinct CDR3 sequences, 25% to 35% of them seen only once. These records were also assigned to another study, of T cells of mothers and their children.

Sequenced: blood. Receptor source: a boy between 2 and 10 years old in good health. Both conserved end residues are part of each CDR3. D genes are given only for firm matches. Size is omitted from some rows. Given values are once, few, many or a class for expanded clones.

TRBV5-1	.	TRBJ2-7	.	TGCGCCAGCACCCTGACAGGCTACGAGCAGTACTTC	CASTLTGYEQYF
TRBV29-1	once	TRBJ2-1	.	TGCAGCGTTGAAATGACAGTGTACAATGAGCAGTTCTTC	CSVEMTVYNEQFF
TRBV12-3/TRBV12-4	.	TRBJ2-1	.	TGTGCCAGCCGTTGGAGAACTAGCTCCTACAATGAGCAGTTCTTC	CASRWRTSSYNEQFF
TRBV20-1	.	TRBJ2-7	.	TGCAGTGCCCCCGACAGGACCAACTCCTACGAGCAGTACTTC	CSAPDRTNSYEQYF
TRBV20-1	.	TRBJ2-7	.	TGCAGTGGCGCTAGGGCAGGGGCGGAATACGAGCAGTACTTC	CSGARAGAEYEQYF
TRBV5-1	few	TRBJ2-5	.	TGCGCCAGCAGCCCCTGGACAGAAGAGACCCAGTACTTC	CASSPWTEETQYF
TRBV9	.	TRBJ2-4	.	TGTGCCAGCAGCGGAGCGGAAGGGGGAGTTCAGTACTTC	CASSGAEGGVQYF
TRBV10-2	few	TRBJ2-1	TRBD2	TGCGCCAGTCGACTAGCGGAGTACAATGAGCAGTTCTTC	CASRLAEYNEQFF
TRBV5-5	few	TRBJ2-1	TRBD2	TGTGCCAGCAGCTTTCGGACTAGCGGGTTTCTTGAATACAATGAGCAGTTCTTC	CASSFRTSGFLEYNEQFF
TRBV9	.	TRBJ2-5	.	TGTGCCAGCTCGGGGGGCCGGGAGACCCAGTACTTC	CASSGGRETQYF
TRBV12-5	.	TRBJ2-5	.	TGTGCTAGTGGTTTGGTACCGGAGGAGGAGACCCAGTACTTC	CASGLVPEEETQYF
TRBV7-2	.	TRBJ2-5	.	TGTGCCAGCAGCTTAGATGGCAGTGTTGTGACCCAGTACTTC	CASSLDGSVVTQYF
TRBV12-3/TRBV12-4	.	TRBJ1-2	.	TGTGCCAGCAGTTTAGCGGGGTCAGGGTATAACTATGGCTACACCTTC	CASSLAGSGYNYGYTF
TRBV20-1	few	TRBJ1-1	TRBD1	TGCAGTGCTAGAGATTTAGGGGACAGGGAGGCTGAAGCTTTCTTT	CSARDLGDREAEAFF
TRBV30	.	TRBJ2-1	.	TGTGCCTGGAGTGGGGGGAGGCATGAGCAGTTCTTC	CAWSGGRHEQFF
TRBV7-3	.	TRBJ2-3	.	TGTGCCAGCAGCTTAATCCCAGCAAGGGATACGCAGTATTTT	CASSLIPARDTQYF
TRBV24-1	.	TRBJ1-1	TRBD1	TGTGCCCCCCTAAAACGGGACAGGGGGAACACTGAAGCTTTCTTT	CAPLKRDRGNTEAFF